Reported below is one TCR beta chain. Antigen specificity is unknown. The data were taken from a study of cytomegalovirus exposure and HLA in healthy donors. Study at large: Samples from HLA-typed donors yielded some 85 million unique TCRs in an early data release. Findings and limits, study-wide: After further analysis at a later stage, roughly 16,000 TCR beta sequences were associated with HLA alleles at 0.05 false discovery rate. Exclusion as indistinguishable affected some V segments, including TRBV6-2 and TRBV6-3.

PCR amplification relied on 60 Vbeta primers (plus 13 Jbeta primers). Measured with immunoSEQ multiplex PCR; TCRdb has only the in-frame clones, and not every one. This table holds some 130,000 clones, 82% found once. This CDR3 comprises 12 residues. V was cut by 5 bases and J by 7 bases, with 8 bases left in between. In germline, CDR1 is MNHEY, CDR2 SVGAGI. The specimen was PBMCs. The chain uses TRBV6-5 and TRBJ2-2; D ambiguous. The receptor was isolated from a woman in her forties or fifties in good health and CMV-seropositive. CDR3 bases: TGTGCCAGCAGTCCCCAGGTCGGGGAGCTGTTTTTT. This codes for CASSPQVGELFF.